The source of this TCR beta chain is a study of T cells of healthy individuals. MiXCR was run by TCRdb on the 5' RACE reads, yielding one entry per CDR3 protein. The repertoire holds 63,000 or so distinct CDR3 sequences, roughly 16% seen once, with approximately 4.8% in the top ten. The sample holds a few counts of this clonotype. This TCR was recovered from a human donor in good health.

The CDR3 region is CASSPDPGDPNTQYF. In nucleotides, the CDR3 is TGCGCCAGCAGCCCGGATCCGGGAGACCCTAATACGCAGTATTTT. The chain joins TRBV5-1 to TRBJ2-3, with D maybe TRBD2 (6 bases). The CDR3 sequence is 15 residues long. The germline V gene encodes CDR1 SGHRS and CDR2 YFSETQ. V was trimmed by 4 bases and J by 7 bases, leaving 19 bases between them.